The 17 T cell receptor beta chains listed next were all sequenced from one sample in a study of regulatory T cells in long-lasting Graves disease (dated by TCRdb to the early 2020s). This specimen's time point label, interpreted: newly diagnosed GD, antithyroid drugs for less than 3 months. RNA was extracted from PBMCs in TRIzol for both TCR sequencing and RNA sequencing. To prepare the library, multiplex PCR was applied. TCRdb names Illumina HiSeq 4000 as the instrument used. CDR3 regions were amplified by Arm-PCR with iRepertoire HTBI primers to construct TCR beta libraries. The public reads were run again by TCRdb, first through fastp at Q25 and then through MiXCR, and only productive beta chains were kept. CDR3 protein sequences are deduplicated, and each keeps its most common genes and DNA. For this sample the table gives 400,000 to 450,000 distinct CDR3 sequences, of which about 16% were detected only once. The ten biggest clones cover approximately 15% of the sample.

These data also formed part of another study, on T cells in Graves' hyperthyroidism and ophthalmopathy.

Source: peripheral blood mononuclear cells (PBMCs), taken at new diagnosis, from a patient treated with antithyroid drugs. The receptors were gathered from a woman younger than 45 with Graves disease. Donor details come from another sample of the same person, matched by shared clones.

This clonotype was observed a few times. V and J are TRBV7-9 and TRBJ2-7; TRBD1 matches at 8 bases. V lost 4 bases to trimming and J lost 3 bases; unmatched junction nucleotides: 17. The CDR3 contains 18 residues. CDR1 and CDR2 from the germline V gene are SEHNR and FQNEAQ (reference sequence). The CDR3 sequence: CASSSHPRGLYLGYEQYF. As DNA, the CDR3 is TGTGCCAGCAGCTCCCACCCCAGGGGGCTATACCTCGGCTACGAGCAGTACTTC.

This clonotype appeared many times. V gene TRBV3-1 combines with J gene TRBJ2-5; a weak D match, TRBD2 (6 bases). Deletions cut 1 base from V and 7 bases from J, with 13 bases between. The CDR3 contains 14 residues. CDR1 LGHDT and CDR2 YNNKEL come from the germline V gene (reference sequence). The DNA for the CDR3 is TGTGCCAGCAGCCAAGTGAGACTAGGGGTGACCCAGTACTTC. Its translation is CASSQVRLGVTQYF.

This clonotype appeared many times. The chain uses TRBV28 and TRBJ2-1, with D perhaps matching TRBD2 (7 bases). This CDR3 has 15 amino acids. V shed 2 bases and J shed 9 bases, with 17 bases lying between them. CDR1 is MDHEN, CDR2 SYDVKM, per germline. The CDR3 DNA follows: TGTGCCAGCAGTTTACCACAGGGAGGGGTTGGTGAGCAGTTCTTC. Residues: CASSLPQGGVGEQFF.

The rearrangement links TRBV5-1 to TRBJ1-1; D might be TRBD1 (6 bases). The CDR3 is 13 amino acids. The V gene lost 3 bases and the J gene lost 6 bases, with 12 bases spanning the gap. CDR1 SGHRS and CDR2 YFSETQ come from the germline V gene. The CDR3 region has the DNA TGCGCCAGCAGCTGGGGGCCCGGTCCTGAAGCTTTCTTT. It is translated as CASSWGPGPEAFF.

This clonotype occurred many times. The V call is TRBV27, the J call TRBJ2-3; no clear D. V was pared by 8 bases and J by 5 bases, with 8 bases between. CDR1 MNHEY and CDR2 SMNVEV come from the germline V gene (reference sequence). The CDR3 extends over 11 amino acids. This chain's CDR3 is CASRKVDTQYF. The DNA of the CDR3 is TGTGCCAGCCGTAAGGTAGATACGCAGTATTTT.

This clonotype was seen a handful of times. The chain links TRBV6-1 to TRBJ2-3; D gene ambiguous. The J call is doubtful: the DNA matches TRBJ2-5 better. Germline values: CDR1 MNHNS, CDR2 SASEGT. There are 14 residues in the CDR3. The CDR3: CASSEYRARETQYF. CDR3 nucleotide sequence: TGTGCCAGCAGTGAATATAGGGCGAGAGAGACCCAGTACTTC.

The sample holds many counts of this clonotype. The V and J genes are TRBV27 and TRBJ2-1; the match to TRBD2 covers 13 bases. This CDR3 has 18 amino acids. From germline, CDR1 is MNHEY and CDR2 SMNVEV (reference sequence). The ends lost 6 bases at V and 5 bases at J; junction bases unmatched: 13. Written as DNA, the CDR3 is TGTGCCAGCAGACCCGGGACGGCGGGACTAGCGGGAAACAATGAGCAGTTCTTC. This gives the protein CASRPGTAGLAGNNEQFF.

This clonotype showed up many times. The gene calls are TRBV13 and TRBJ1-1; 8 bases line up with TRBD1. The germline V gene encodes CDR1 PRHDT and CDR2 FYEKMQ (reference sequence). The CDR3 has 15 amino acids. The trim removed 5 bases at V and 2 bases at J, leaving 7 bases unmatched. The CDR3 DNA reads as TGTGCCAGCAGCGTGGGACAGGAACGAAACACTGAAGCTTTCTTT. Translating it yields CASSVGQERNTEAFF.

This clonotype appeared many times. This chain connects TRBV2 to TRBJ2-3, with TRBD2 identical over 8 bases. This CDR3 has 16 residues. Trimming at V came to 7 bases and at J to 4 bases, leaving 13 bases not matched to a gene. Per germline, CDR1 SNHLY and CDR2 FYNNEI. The CDR3 DNA sequence: TGTGCCAGCAACGTACAAGTAGCGGGAATGGCAGATACGCAGTATTTT. It codes for CASNVQVAGMADTQYF.

This clonotype was seen many times. The gene calls are TRBV28 and TRBJ2-7; unclear D gene. The CDR3 is 11 amino acids. Trimming took 4 bases from V and 7 from J, leaving 8 bases between them. Germline values: CDR1 MDHEN, CDR2 SYDVKM. The CDR3 region has the DNA TGTGCCAGCAGTTCGTTGGGGGAGCAGTACTTC. As protein: CASSSLGEQYF.

There are many counts of this clonotype. The J gene is TRBJ1-2, the V gene TRBV5-1; unclear D gene. The germline V gene encodes CDR1 SGHRS and CDR2 YFSETQ. The CDR3 runs 12 residues. The V end was cut by 2 bases, the J end by 10 bases, with 12 bases between. The CDR3 spells CASSFTGLDYTF. DNA for the CDR3: TGCGCCAGCAGCTTTACGGGGTTGGACTACACCTTC.

V and J are TRBV6-2 or TRBV6-3 and TRBJ1-1; unclear D gene. Per germline, CDR1 MNHEY and CDR2 SVGEGT. V lost 11 bases, J lost 5 bases, and 9 bases lay in between. The CDR3 consists of 10 residues. This CDR3 is CADGGTEAFF. The CDR3 nucleotides read TGTGCCGACGGAGGTACTGAAGCTTTCTTT.

This clonotype was recorded once. A junction boundary mismatches the germline segment, possibly from a read error. The chain combines TRBV11-2 with TRBJ1-1; no reliable D call. Germline lookup yields CDR1 SGHAT and CDR2 FQNNGV. The CDR3 runs 17 residues. DNA of the CDR3: TGCGCCAGCAGCCAAGATGGGTGGTGGGCGGGGAACACTGAAGCTTTCTTT. Residues: CASSQDGWWAGNTEAFF.

This sequence joins TRBV28 and TRBJ2-7; D gene unclear. V gave up 5 bases and J gave up 5 bases, with 7 bases separating them. Per the germline V gene, CDR1 is MDHEN and CDR2 is SYDVKM. CDR3 length equals 11 residues. The CDR3 sequence is CASSVGNEQYF. The CDR3 DNA follows: TGTGCCAGCAGTGTGGGGAACGAGCAGTACTTC.

The chain employs TRBV9 and TRBJ2-1; the match to TRBD2 covers 9 bases. Per germline, CDR1 SGDLS and CDR2 YYNGEE. The CDR3 contains 18 residues. J was trimmed by 8 bases and V by 0 bases; bases with no gene match: 15. CDR3 loop: CASSVDPRGREGRDEQFF. The CDR3 DNA is TGTGCCAGCAGCGTAGACCCGAGGGGGCGGGAGGGAAGAGATGAGCAGTTCTTC.

This clonotype was recorded many times. The V and J genes are TRBV10-1 and TRBJ1-1; D gene unclear. Trimming pared 3 bases from V and 5 bases from J, leaving 19 bases between. The CDR3 loop spans 16 amino acids. Per the germline V gene, CDR1 is WNHNN and CDR2 is SYGVQD (reference sequence). CDR3: CASSDSDAEVGTEAFF. Written as DNA, the CDR3 is TGCGCCAGCAGTGATAGCGACGCAGAAGTTGGAACTGAAGCTTTCTTT.

This clonotype occurred a few times. The V call is TRBV9, the J call TRBJ2-1; 7 bases match TRBD2. V lost 1 base, J lost 0 bases, and 13 bases stayed unmatched. CDR1 and CDR2 from the germline V gene are SGDLS and YYNGEE. The CDR3 is 19 amino acids. Written as DNA, the CDR3 is TGTGCCAGCAGCGTAAGTGGGACTACCAGACCGAGCTCCTACAATGAGCAGTTCTTC. Amino acids: CASSVSGTTRPSSYNEQFF.